This passage covers 25 T cell receptor beta chains from one sample sequenced in a study of T cells in Graves' hyperthyroidism and ophthalmopathy (dated by TCRdb to about 2019). To prepare the library, multiplex PCR was applied. The sequencer was an Illumina HiSeq 2000. TCR beta CDR3 regions were amplified from RNA transcripts. A first-round RT-PCR of the TCR CDR3 used the HTBI primer set with the Qiagen OneStep RT-PCR kit. TCRdb's own reprocessing of the public reads used fastp at Q25 and MiXCR and kept productive beta chains. Every CDR3 protein is listed once, alongside the most common genes and DNA of its rows. The sample yields under 700,000 distinct CDR3 sequences; approximately 15% were counted once. Around 18% of the sample is taken by the ten largest. The sample was blood. Source of these receptors: a woman younger than 35 with Graves' hyperthyroidism.

This clonotype was seen only a few times. The chain carries TRBV24-1 and TRBJ1-2; TRBD1 might be the D (6 bases). This CDR3 spans 13 amino acids. V lost 7 bases and J 7 bases, leaving 15 bases between the germline ends. Germline CDR1 KGHDR, CDR2 SFDVKD. CDR3 DNA sequence: TGTGCCACCAGCCACTCGACAGGAGGTGGCTACACCTTC. Amino acids: CATSHSTGGGYTF.

This clonotype was detected many times. The V and J genes are TRBV7-9 and TRBJ2-5, with D perhaps given as TRBD1 or TRBD2 (6 bases each). Deletions cut 5 bases from V and 13 bases from J, with 20 bases between. This CDR3 has 13 amino acids. Looked up from germline, CDR1 is SEHNR and CDR2 is FQNEAQ (reference sequence). The CDR3 DNA follows: TGTGCCAGCAGCCCCCCGCTAGCGACAGGATTGTACTTC. Translated, it gives CASSPPLATGLYF.

About this clonotype: A clone one base away is much larger, so this may be a read error. Because it lacks the conserved phenylalanine or tryptophan at the end, this CDR3 is likely a read error. This rearrangement joins TRBV30 to TRBJ1-1; D unclear. This CDR3 is built from 11 residues. Trimming pared 4 bases from V and 2 bases from J, leaving 5 bases between. From germline, CDR1 is GTSNPN and CDR2 SVGIG (reference sequence). The CDR3 spells CAWIGNTEAFS. CDR3 in DNA: TGTGCCTGGATAGGCAACACTGAAGCTTTCTCT.

This sequence joins TRBV18 and TRBJ2-1; TRBD1 agrees at 8 bases. Per the germline V gene, CDR1 is KGHSH and CDR2 is LQKENI. V lost 2 bases to trimming and J lost 0 bases; unmatched junction nucleotides: 9. This CDR3 has 18 residues. CDR3 sequence reads: CASSPAFGQGSSYNEQFF. The CDR3 DNA is TGTGCCAGCTCACCAGCCTTCGGACAGGGCAGCTCCTACAATGAGCAGTTCTTC.

The CDR3 bases are TGTGCCAGTAGTATTCGGGTGGGGGGGTTCGCGAACACCGGGGAGCTGTTTTTT. As protein: CASSIRVGGFANTGELFF. This chain joins TRBV19 and TRBJ2-2; TRBD2 matches at 7 bases. The germline CDR1 and CDR2 sequences are LNHDA and SQIVND (reference sequence). J was trimmed by 0 bases and V by 3 bases; bases with no gene match: 10. The CDR3 sequence is 18 residues long.

This clonotype was observed many times. The chain combines TRBV5-1 with TRBJ2-3, with D perhaps matching TRBD2 (5 bases). The CDR3 covers 15 residues. CDR1 and CDR2 from the germline V gene are SGHRS and YFSETQ. V lost 0 bases and J 0 bases, leaving 8 bases between the germline ends. The CDR3 loop reads CASSLGAVSTDTQYF. Here the CDR3 DNA reads TGCGCCAGCAGCTTGGGAGCGGTTAGCACAGATACGCAGTATTTT. The complete variable domain, with remaining parts taken from reference TRBV5-1 and TRBJ2-3, reads KAGVTQTPRYLIKTRGQQVTLSCSPISGHRSVSWYQQTPGQGLQFLFEYFSETQRNKGNFPGRFSGRQFSNSRSEMNVSTLELGDSALYLCASSLGAVSTDTQYFGPGTRLTVL.

The rearrangement uses TRBV7-2 and TRBJ2-3; no reliable D call. Germline V gene lookup returns CDR1 SGHTA and CDR2 FQGNSA. Trimming left V 1 base short and J 3 bases short, with 14 bases between. This CDR3 is built from 16 residues. The CDR3 nucleotides are TGTGCCAGCAGCTTAGAAGAAGTGCTAGGTACAGATACGCAGTATTTT. Protein product: CASSLEEVLGTDTQYF.

This clonotype showed up many times. One end of the junction varies from germline; a read error may be responsible. The rearrangement uses TRBV20-1 and TRBJ2-7; 9 bases are a match to TRBD2. The CDR3 has 14 amino acids. CDR1 is DFQATT and CDR2 is SNEGSKA in the germline V gene (reference sequence). The CDR3 spells CSARGSGGSYEQYF. The CDR3, as DNA: TGCAGTGCGAGAGGTAGCGGGGGCTCCTACGAGCAGTACTTC.

This clonotype occurred many times. This chain connects TRBV16 to TRBJ1-3, with no clear D. The CDR3 loop spans 15 amino acids. Germline V gene lookup returns CDR1 KGHSY and CDR2 FQNENV. Trimming cost V 0 bases and J 0 bases, with 6 bases left between them. This CDR3 reads CASSQSTLSGNTIYF. CDR3 nucleotide sequence: TGTGCCAGCAGCCAATCGACACTCTCTGGAAACACCATATATTTT.

This clonotype was picked up a small number of times. This chain connects TRBV20-1 to TRBJ1-5, with D maybe TRBD1 (6 bases). CDR1 and CDR2 (germline): DFQATT, SNEGSKA (reference sequence). The CDR3 is 12 amino acids. The V end was cut by 4 bases, the J end by 12 bases, with 16 bases between. Here the CDR3 DNA reads TGCAGTGCTAACTTAGGGGGAGAGATCCAGCATTTT. Its translation is CSANLGGEIQHF.

This chain links TRBV6-1 with TRBJ1-2, with TRBD1 identical over 7 bases. The CDR3 is 14 amino acids. The germline gives CDR1 MNHNS, CDR2 SASEGT. The ends lost 4 bases at V and 7 bases at J; junction bases unmatched: 9. In DNA form, the CDR3 reads TGTGCCAGCAGTGTTTCAGAACAGGGGCTTGGCTACACCTTC. Translating gives CASSVSEQGLGYTF.

The CDR3 nucleotides read TGTGCCAGCAGTCTCAGGACACCAGTTAACTATGGCTACACCTTC. This gives the protein CASSLRTPVNYGYTF. V is TRBV6-1 and J is TRBJ1-2; TRBD1 is a possible D gene (5 bases). V dropped 5 bases and J dropped 1 base, with 14 bases sitting between them. The CDR3 is 15 residues long. Per the germline V gene, CDR1 is MNHNS and CDR2 is SASEGT.

Ten or more counts support this clonotype. The rearrangement joins TRBV11-2 to TRBJ2-2; 8 bases match TRBD2. CDR1 is SGHAT and CDR2 is FQNNGV in the germline V gene. The CDR3 contains 19 residues. Losses at the gene ends were 5 bases for V and 5 bases for J; bases not matched to a gene: 19. Here the CDR3 reads CASSPRRVSGAVRTGELFF. The CDR3 region has the DNA TGTGCCAGCAGCCCGAGGAGGGTTAGCGGGGCTGTAAGAACCGGGGAGCTGTTTTTT.

There are many counts of this clonotype. V is TRBV20-1 and J is TRBJ2-5; 10 bases agree with TRBD1. V was clipped by 5 bases and J by 3 bases; unmatched bases: 6. The germline gives CDR1 DFQATT, CDR2 SNEGSKA (reference sequence). The CDR3 totals 14 residues. The CDR3 nucleotides are TGCAGTGCTCAACAGGGACAGGGGAAAGAGACCCAGTACTTC. Amino acid sequence: CSAQQGQGKETQYF.

This clonotype appeared a few times. This chain joins TRBV25-1 and TRBJ2-7; D is ambiguous. In germline, CDR1 is MGHDK, CDR2 SYGVNS. Trimming cost V 2 bases and J 4 bases, with 15 bases left between them. The CDR3 runs 15 residues. The DNA for the CDR3 is TGTGCCAGCAGTGAACCCTCTCAAAGTGGGTACGAGCAGTACTTC. It yields the protein CASSEPSQSGYEQYF.

This clonotype occurred many times. The chain links TRBV29-1 to TRBJ2-2, with D perhaps TRBD2 (5 bases). Germline CDR1 and CDR2: SQVTM and ANQGSEA. With 4 bases removed from V and 3 bases from J, the gap between germline ends came to 12 bases. The CDR3 length is 14 residues. As DNA, the CDR3 is TGCAGCGTTGGATCGGGAACGGACACCGGGGAGCTGTTTTTT. Translation: CSVGSGTDTGELFF.

This chain uses TRBV3-1 with TRBJ1-2; D remains ambiguous. Germline values: CDR1 LGHDT, CDR2 YNNKEL (reference sequence). CDR3 length equals 15 residues. V was cut by 0 bases and J by 7 bases, with 15 bases left in between. CDR3 nucleotides: TGTGCCAGCAGCCAAGAGGGTAGGGCCCAGCTTGGCTACACCTTC. This sequence encodes CASSQEGRAQLGYTF.

This clonotype was seen repeatedly, ten times or more. The rearrangement links TRBV27 to TRBJ2-7, with 10 nucleotides matching TRBD2. This CDR3 has 15 amino acids. With V trimmed by 0 bases and J by 2 bases, 1 base remained unmatched. The germline CDR1 and CDR2 sequences are MNHEY and SMNVEV (reference sequence). The CDR3, as DNA: TGTGCCAGCAGTTTATCAACTAGCGGGGCCTACGAGCAGTACTTC. Translating it yields CASSLSTSGAYEQYF.

A few counts support this clonotype. The chain joins TRBV29-1 to TRBJ2-3; 7 nucleotides match TRBD1. This CDR3 comprises 13 residues. The germline CDR1 and CDR2 sequences are SQVTM and ANQGSEA. After removal of 5 bases from V and 2 bases from J, the junction contained 4 bases not matched to a gene. The CDR3: CSVRDRNTDTQYF. The CDR3, as DNA: TGCAGCGTTCGGGACAGAAACACAGATACGCAGTATTTT.

This clonotype was recorded at least ten times. The chain employs TRBV28 and TRBJ2-5, with D possibly TRBD1 on 6 matching bases. The CDR3 loop spans 13 amino acids. Germline CDR1 and CDR2: MDHEN and SYDVKM. With 4 bases removed from V and 5 bases from J, the gap between germline ends came to 11 bases. DNA of the CDR3: TGTGCCAGCAGTTCAGGGGAATTCGAGACCCAGTACTTC. Translated: CASSSGEFETQYF.

This clonotype was seen many times. In DNA, the CDR3 is TGTGCCATCAAGGCGGGACAGGGAGGAGACGAGCAGTACTTC. Protein: CAIKAGQGGDEQYF. V gene TRBV10-3 combines with J gene TRBJ2-7; TRBD1 matches 9 bases. The V and J ends lost 7 bases and 5 bases, in that order; junction bases with no gene match: 9. Germline-derived CDR1 and CDR2 are ENHRY and SYGVKD. There are 14 residues in the CDR3.

There are many counts of this clonotype. The genes are TRBV20-1 and TRBJ2-5; D assignment may be TRBD1 or TRBD2 (7 bases each). The CDR3 totals 14 residues. In germline, CDR1 is DFQATT, CDR2 SNEGSKA (reference sequence). Between the trimmed V and J ends, which lost 6 bases and 4 bases, there was a span of 18 bases. This CDR3 reads CSARSGGGRETQYF. As DNA, the CDR3 is TGCAGTGCCCGATCAGGGGGGGGGAGAGAGACCCAGTACTTC.

This clonotype was seen more than once but under ten times. V and J are TRBV6-1 and TRBJ1-6, with 8 bases fitting TRBD1. CDR1 is MNHNS, CDR2 SASEGT, per germline. With V trimmed by 6 bases and J by 10 bases, 11 bases remained unmatched. This CDR3 spans 15 amino acids. The CDR3 sequence: CASRDRGQGVSPLHF. The CDR3 coding sequence is TGTGCCAGCAGAGACCGTGGACAGGGAGTCTCACCCCTCCACTTT.

This clonotype was seen repeatedly, ten times or more. The J gene is TRBJ2-5, the V gene TRBV28, with 10 nucleotides matching TRBD1. The J segment lost 4 bases and the V segment lost 5 bases, leaving 4 bases of the junction unmatched. The CDR3 is made up of 14 amino acids. Germline CDR1 MDHEN, CDR2 SYDVKM. The CDR3 loop is CASSPDRGRETQYF. CDR3 DNA sequence: TGTGCCAGCAGTCCGGACAGGGGGAGAGAGACCCAGTACTTC.

The V call is TRBV10-3, the J call TRBJ1-1; D is possibly TRBD1 (5 bases). V lost 6 bases and J lost 2, with 22 bases in between. Per germline, CDR1 ENHRY and CDR2 SYGVKD. CDR3 length equals 17 residues. CDR3 nucleotides: TGTGCCATCAGCCGTTCGCGTGTCAGACAGCTAAACACTGAAGCTTTCTTT. It translates to CAISRSRVRQLNTEAFF.